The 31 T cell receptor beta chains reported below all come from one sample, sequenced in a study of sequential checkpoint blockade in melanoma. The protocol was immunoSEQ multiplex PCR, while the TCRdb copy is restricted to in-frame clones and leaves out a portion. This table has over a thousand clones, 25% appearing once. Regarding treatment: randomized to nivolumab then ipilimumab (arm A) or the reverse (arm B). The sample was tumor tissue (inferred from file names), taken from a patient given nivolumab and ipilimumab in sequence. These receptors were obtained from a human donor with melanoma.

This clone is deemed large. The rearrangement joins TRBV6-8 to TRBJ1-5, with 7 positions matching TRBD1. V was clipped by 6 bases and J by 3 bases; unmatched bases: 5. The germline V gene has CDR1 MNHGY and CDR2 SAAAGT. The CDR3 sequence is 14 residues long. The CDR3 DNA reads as TGTGCCAGCAGGGAGGGGGCAAACAATCAGCCCCAGCATTTT. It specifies CASREGANNQPQHF.

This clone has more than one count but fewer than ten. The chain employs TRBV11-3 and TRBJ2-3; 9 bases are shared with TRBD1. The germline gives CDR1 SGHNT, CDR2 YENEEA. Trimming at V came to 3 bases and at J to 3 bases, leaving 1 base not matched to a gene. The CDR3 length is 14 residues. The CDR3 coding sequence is TGTGCCAGCAGCTTGGACAGGGGTACAGATACGCAGTATTTT. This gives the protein CASSLDRGTDTQYF.

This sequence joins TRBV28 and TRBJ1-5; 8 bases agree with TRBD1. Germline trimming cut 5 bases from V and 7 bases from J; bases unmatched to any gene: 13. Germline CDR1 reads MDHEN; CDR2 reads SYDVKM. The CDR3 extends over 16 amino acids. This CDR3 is CASSLLGQGARQPQHF. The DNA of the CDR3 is TGTGCCAGCAGTCTCCTTGGGCAGGGGGCGAGACAGCCCCAGCATTTT.

For the CDR3, the DNA is TGTGCCAGTAGTATATTTGGGGGCACTGAAGCTTTCTTT. Protein sequence: CASSIFGGTEAFF. The chain couples TRBV19 to TRBJ1-1; perhaps TRBD1 as D (5 bases). V was pared by 2 bases and J by 4 bases, with 8 bases between. The CDR3 extends over 13 amino acids. Looked up from germline, CDR1 is LNHDA and CDR2 is SQIVND (reference sequence).

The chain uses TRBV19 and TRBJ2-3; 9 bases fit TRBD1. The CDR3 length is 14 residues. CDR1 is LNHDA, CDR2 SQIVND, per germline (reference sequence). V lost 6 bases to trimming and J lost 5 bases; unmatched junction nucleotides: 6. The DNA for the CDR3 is TGTGCCAGTAGGATACAGGGGGCCTTAGATACGCAGTATTTT. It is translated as CASRIQGALDTQYF.

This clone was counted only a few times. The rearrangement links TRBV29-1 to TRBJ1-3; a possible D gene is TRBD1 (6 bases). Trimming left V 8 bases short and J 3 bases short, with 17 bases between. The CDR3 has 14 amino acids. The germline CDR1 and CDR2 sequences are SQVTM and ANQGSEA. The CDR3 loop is CSIQGLGGGNTIYF. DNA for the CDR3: TGCAGCATACAGGGTTTGGGAGGTGGAAACACCATATATTTT.

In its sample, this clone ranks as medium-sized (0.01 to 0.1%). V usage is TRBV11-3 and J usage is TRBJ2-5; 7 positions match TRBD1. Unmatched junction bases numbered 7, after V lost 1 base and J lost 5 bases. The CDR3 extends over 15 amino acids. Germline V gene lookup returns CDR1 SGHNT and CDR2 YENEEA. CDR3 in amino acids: CASSLGQGARETQYF. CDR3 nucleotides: TGTGCCAGCAGCTTAGGACAGGGTGCGAGGGAGACCCAGTACTTC. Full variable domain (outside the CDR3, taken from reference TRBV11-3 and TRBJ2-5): EAGVVQSPRYKIIEKKQPVAFWCNPISGHNTLYWYLQNLGQGPELLIRYENEEAVDDSQLPKDRFSAERLKGVDSTLKIQPAELGDSAVYLCASSLGQGARETQYFGPGTRLLVL.

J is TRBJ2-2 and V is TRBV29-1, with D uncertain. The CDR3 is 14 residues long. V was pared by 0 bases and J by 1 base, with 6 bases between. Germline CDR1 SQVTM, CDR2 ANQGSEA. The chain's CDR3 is CSVEDHKNTGELFF. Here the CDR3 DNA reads TGCAGCGTTGAAGATCACAAGAACACCGGGGAGCTGTTTTTT.

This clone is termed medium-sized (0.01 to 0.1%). In DNA form, the CDR3 reads TGTGCCAGCAGTTCAGGTGGGGGAGAGGGGGCGATGACGGTCACTGAAGCTTTCTTT. It encodes CASSSGGGEGAMTVTEAFF. The chain employs TRBV6-8 and TRBJ1-1, with 7 bases identical to TRBD1. This CDR3 spans 19 amino acids. Germline loops: CDR1 MNHGY, CDR2 SAAAGT. J lost 4 bases, V lost 4 bases, and 21 bases had no gene match.

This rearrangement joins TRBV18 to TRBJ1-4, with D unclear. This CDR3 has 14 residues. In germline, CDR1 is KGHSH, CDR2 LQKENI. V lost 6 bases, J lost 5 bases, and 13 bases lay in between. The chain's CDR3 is CASSPDRNNEKLFF. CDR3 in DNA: TGTGCCAGCTCCCCCGACCGAAACAATGAAAAACTGTTTTTT.

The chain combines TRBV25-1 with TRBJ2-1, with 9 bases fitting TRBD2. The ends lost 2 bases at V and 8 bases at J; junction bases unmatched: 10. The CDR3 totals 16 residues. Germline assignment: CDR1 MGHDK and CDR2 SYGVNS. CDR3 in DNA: TGTGCCAGCAGTGAAACCGTAGCGGGAGCAGGGGATGAGCAGTTCTTC. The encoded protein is CASSETVAGAGDEQFF.

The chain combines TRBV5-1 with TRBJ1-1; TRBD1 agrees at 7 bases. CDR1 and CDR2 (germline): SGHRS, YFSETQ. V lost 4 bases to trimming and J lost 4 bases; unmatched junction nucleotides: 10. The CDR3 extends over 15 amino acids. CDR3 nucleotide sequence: TGCGCCAGCAGCGCGGGACAGCCGTTCGTCACTGAAGCTTTCTTT. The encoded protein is CASSAGQPFVTEAFF.

DNA for the CDR3: TGTGCCAGCAGCTTTGGCGAACTCTACGAGCAGTACTTC. This encodes CASSFGELYEQYF. The chain recombines TRBV7-4 with TRBJ2-7; no firm D call. V dropped 3 bases and J dropped 3 bases, with 9 bases sitting between them. CDR3 length: 13 residues. In germline, CDR1 is SGHVT, CDR2 SQSDAQ.

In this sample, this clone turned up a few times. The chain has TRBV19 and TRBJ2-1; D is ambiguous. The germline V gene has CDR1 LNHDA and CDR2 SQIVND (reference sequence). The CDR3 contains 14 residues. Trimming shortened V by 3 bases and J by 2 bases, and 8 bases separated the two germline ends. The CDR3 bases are TGTGCCAGTAGTATTTCCAAGGCCTACAATGAGCAGTTCTTC. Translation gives CASSISKAYNEQFF.

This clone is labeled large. The CDR3 reads CASSLGTVDTEAFF. The CDR3 DNA reads TGTGCCAGCTCACTCGGGACAGTTGACACTGAAGCTTTCTTT. The gene calls are TRBV18 and TRBJ1-1; 7 bases line up with TRBD1. Losses at the gene ends were 4 bases for V and 3 bases for J; bases not matched to a gene: 5. In germline, CDR1 is KGHSH, CDR2 LQKENI. The CDR3 has 14 amino acids.

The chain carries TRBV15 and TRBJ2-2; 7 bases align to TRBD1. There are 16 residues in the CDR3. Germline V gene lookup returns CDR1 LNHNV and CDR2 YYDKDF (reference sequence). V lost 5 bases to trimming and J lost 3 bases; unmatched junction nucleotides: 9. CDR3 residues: CATSGWAGGYTGELFF. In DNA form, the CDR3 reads TGTGCCACCAGCGGCTGGGCAGGGGGTTACACCGGGGAGCTGTTTTTT.

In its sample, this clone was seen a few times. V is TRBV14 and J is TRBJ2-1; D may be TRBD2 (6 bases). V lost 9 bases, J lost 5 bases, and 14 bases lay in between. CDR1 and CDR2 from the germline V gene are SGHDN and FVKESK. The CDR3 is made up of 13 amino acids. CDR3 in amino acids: CASRDLSHNEQFF. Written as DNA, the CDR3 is TGTGCCAGTAGGGACTTAAGCCACAATGAGCAGTTCTTC. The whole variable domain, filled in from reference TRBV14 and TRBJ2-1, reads EAGVTQFPSHSVIEKGQTVTLRCDPISGHDNLYWYRRVMGKEIKFLLHFVKESKQDESGMPNNRFLAERTGGTYSTLKVQPAELEDSGVYFCASRDLSHNEQFFGPGTRLTVL.

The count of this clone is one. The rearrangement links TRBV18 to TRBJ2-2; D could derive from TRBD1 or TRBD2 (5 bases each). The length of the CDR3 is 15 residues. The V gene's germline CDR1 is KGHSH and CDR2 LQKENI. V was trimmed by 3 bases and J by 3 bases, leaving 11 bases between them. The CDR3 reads CASSPVTGHTGELFF. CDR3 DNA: TGTGCCAGCTCACCTGTAACGGGACACACCGGGGAGCTGTTTTTT.

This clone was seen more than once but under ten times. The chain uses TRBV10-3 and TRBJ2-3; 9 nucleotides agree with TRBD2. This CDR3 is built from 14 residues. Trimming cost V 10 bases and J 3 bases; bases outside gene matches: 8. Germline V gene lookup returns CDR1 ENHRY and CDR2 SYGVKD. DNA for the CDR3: TGTGCCACCGGGGTGACTAGCGGAACAGATACGCAGTATTTT. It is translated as CATGVTSGTDTQYF.

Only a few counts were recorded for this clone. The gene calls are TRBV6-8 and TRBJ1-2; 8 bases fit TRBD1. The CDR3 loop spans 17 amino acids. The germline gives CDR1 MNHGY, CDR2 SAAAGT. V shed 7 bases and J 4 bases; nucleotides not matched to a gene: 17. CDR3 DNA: TGTGCCAGCACCGCCCGACCCTCAGGGGGCGGGAGCTATGGCTACACCTTC. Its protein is CASTARPSGGGSYGYTF.

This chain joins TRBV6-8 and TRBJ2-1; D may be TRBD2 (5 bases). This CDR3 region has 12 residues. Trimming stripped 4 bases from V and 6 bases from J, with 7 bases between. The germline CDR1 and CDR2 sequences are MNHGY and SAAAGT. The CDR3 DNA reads TGTGCCAGCAGTTCTACTAGCAATGAGCAGTTCTTC. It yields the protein CASSSTSNEQFF.

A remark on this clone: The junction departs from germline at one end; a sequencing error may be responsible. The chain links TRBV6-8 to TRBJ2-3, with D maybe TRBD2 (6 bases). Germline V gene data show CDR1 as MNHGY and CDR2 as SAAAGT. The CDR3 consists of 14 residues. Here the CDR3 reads CAISVGTSTDTQYF. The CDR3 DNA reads TGTGCCATCAGTGTGGGGACTAGCACAGATACGCAGTATTTT.

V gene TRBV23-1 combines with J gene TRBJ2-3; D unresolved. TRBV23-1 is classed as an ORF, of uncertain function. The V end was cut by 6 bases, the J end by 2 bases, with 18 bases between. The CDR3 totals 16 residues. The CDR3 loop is CASSQDSGRYTDTQYF. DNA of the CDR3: TGCGCCAGCAGCCAAGATAGTGGAAGGTACACAGATACGCAGTATTTT.

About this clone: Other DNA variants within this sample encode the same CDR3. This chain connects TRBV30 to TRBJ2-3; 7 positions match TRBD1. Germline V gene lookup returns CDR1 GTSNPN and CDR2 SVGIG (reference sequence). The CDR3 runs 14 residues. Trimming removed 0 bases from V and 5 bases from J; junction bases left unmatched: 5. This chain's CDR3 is CAWSVRGRGDTQYF. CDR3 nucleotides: TGTGCCTGGAGTGTAAGGGGGCGCGGAGATACGCAGTATTTT.

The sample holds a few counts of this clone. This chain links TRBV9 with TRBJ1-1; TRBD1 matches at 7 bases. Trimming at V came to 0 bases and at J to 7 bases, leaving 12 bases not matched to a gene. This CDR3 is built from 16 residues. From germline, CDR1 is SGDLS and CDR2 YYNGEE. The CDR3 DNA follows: TGTGCCAGCAGCGTAGGGGGTTTGGGGACAGAAAATGAAGCTTTCTTT. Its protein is CASSVGGLGTENEAFF.

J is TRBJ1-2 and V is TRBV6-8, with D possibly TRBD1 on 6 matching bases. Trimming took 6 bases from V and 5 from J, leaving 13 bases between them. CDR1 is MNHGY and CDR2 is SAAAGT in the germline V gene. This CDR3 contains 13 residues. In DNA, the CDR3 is TGTGCCAGCAGCTGGGACACGGAATATGGCTACACCTTC. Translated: CASSWDTEYGYTF.

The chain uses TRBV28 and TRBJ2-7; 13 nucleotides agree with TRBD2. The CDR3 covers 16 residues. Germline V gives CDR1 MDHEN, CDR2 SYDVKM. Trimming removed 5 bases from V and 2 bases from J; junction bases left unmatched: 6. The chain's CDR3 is CASSNGGTSGAYEQYF. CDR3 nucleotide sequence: TGTGCCAGCAGTAATGGGGGGACTAGCGGGGCCTACGAGCAGTACTTC.

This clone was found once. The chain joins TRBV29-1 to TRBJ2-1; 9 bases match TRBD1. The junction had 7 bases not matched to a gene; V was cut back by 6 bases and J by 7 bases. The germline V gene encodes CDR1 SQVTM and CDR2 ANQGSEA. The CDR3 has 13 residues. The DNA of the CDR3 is TGCAGCGTCCGGGACAGGGTCCGGAATGAGCAGTTCTTC. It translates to CSVRDRVRNEQFF.

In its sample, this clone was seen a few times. This CDR3 is CSVSEGTGGLAFF. DNA for the CDR3: TGCAGCGTTTCCGAGGGGACAGGAGGGCTAGCTTTCTTT. The chain recombines TRBV29-1 with TRBJ1-1, with 8 positions matching TRBD1. The CDR3 consists of 13 residues. Germline V lookup: CDR1 SQVTM, CDR2 ANQGSEA. Losses at the gene ends were 5 bases for V and 10 bases for J; bases not matched to a gene: 12.

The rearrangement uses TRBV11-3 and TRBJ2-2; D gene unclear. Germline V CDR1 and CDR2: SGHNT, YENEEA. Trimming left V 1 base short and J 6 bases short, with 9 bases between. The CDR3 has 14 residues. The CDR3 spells CASSLGLAPGELFF. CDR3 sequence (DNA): TGTGCCAGCAGCTTAGGGTTAGCTCCCGGGGAGCTGTTTTTT.

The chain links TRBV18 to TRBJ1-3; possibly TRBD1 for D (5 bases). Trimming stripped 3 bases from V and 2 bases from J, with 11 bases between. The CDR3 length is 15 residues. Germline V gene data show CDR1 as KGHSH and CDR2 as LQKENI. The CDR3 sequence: CASSPGGTTGNTIYF. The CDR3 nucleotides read TGTGCCAGCTCACCGGGGGGTACAACTGGAAACACCATATATTTT.